A selection of T cell receptor beta chains follows, all from one sample in a study of CD8 T cells in Susac syndrome. MiXCR, applied by TCRdb to the immunoSEQ multiplex PCR reads, yields one record per CDR3 protein. The repertoire holds about 200,000 distinct CDR3 sequences, with 85% to 95% as singletons. The material sequenced was CD4+ T cells from PBMCs. The receptors originated from a human donor with multiple sclerosis. Both conserved end residues are part of each CDR3. The D gene is left open where the match is weak. Expanded clones get a size class; other rows say once, few or many, or leave the size out.

clone_size: .
d_call: TRBD2
v_call: TRBV20-1
j_call: TRBJ2-1
cdr3_aa: CSARGTSGGEQFF
cdr3_nt: TGCAGTGCTAGAGGGACTAGCGGGGGCGAGCAGTTCTTC

clone_size: .
d_call: .
v_call: TRBV15
j_call: TRBJ2-3
cdr3_aa: CATSPRRGTDTQYF
cdr3_nt: TGTGCCACCAGCCCACGACGGGGCACAGATACGCAGTATTTT

clone_size: .
d_call: TRBD2
v_call: TRBV20-1
j_call: TRBJ2-3
cdr3_aa: CSASRGGDGTDTQYF
cdr3_nt: TGCAGTGCTAGTCGGGGGGGTGATGGAACAGATACGCAGTATTTT

clone_size: once
d_call: TRBD2
v_call: TRBV5-1
j_call: TRBJ2-1
cdr3_aa: CASSLVAGASYNEQFF
cdr3_nt: TGCGCCAGCAGCTTGGTAGCGGGTGCCTCCTACAATGAGCAGTTCTTC

clone_size: .
d_call: .
v_call: TRBV29-1
j_call: TRBJ1-1
cdr3_aa: CSGSIGSLNTEAFF
cdr3_nt: TGCAGCGGTTCAATTGGCTCATTGAACACTGAAGCTTTCTTT

clone_size: .
d_call: TRBD2
v_call: TRBV20-1
j_call: TRBJ2-7
cdr3_aa: CSANPTSGGGEQYF
cdr3_nt: TGCAGTGCTAACCCGACTAGCGGGGGTGGCGAGCAGTACTTC

clone_size: few
d_call: .
v_call: TRBV20-1
j_call: TRBJ1-2
cdr3_aa: CSADRGDYGYTF
cdr3_nt: TGCAGTGCTGATCGGGGTGACTATGGCTACACCTTC

clone_size: .
d_call: TRBD2
v_call: TRBV29-1
j_call: TRBJ2-7
cdr3_aa: CSVVGLAGDAYWEQYF
cdr3_nt: TGCAGCGTTGTGGGACTAGCGGGGGATGCCTATTGGGAGCAGTACTTC

clone_size: .
d_call: TRBD1
v_call: TRBV5-1
j_call: TRBJ1-6
cdr3_aa: CASSLAGTDSPLHF
cdr3_nt: TGCGCCAGCAGCTTGGCCGGGACAGATTCACCCCTCCACTTT

clone_size: .
d_call: TRBD2
v_call: TRBV3-1
j_call: TRBJ2-1
cdr3_aa: CASGGLAGVYNEQFF
cdr3_nt: TGTGCCAGCGGCGGACTAGCGGGGGTATACAATGAGCAGTTCTTC

clone_size: .
d_call: .
v_call: TRBV29-1
j_call: TRBJ2-3
cdr3_aa: CSVSLIPGRTDTQYF
cdr3_nt: TGCAGCGTTTCGTTAATACCCGGCCGCACAGATACGCAGTATTTT

clone_size: .
d_call: .
v_call: TRBV29-1
j_call: TRBJ2-1
cdr3_aa: CSVDLPAGVSYNEQFF
cdr3_nt: TGCAGCGTTGATCTTCCGGCAGGGGTCTCCTACAATGAGCAGTTCTTC

clone_size: .
d_call: .
v_call: TRBV28
j_call: TRBJ1-6
cdr3_aa: CASRLPSSSHLGSPLHF
cdr3_nt: TGTGCCAGCAGACTCCCATCGTCCAGTCATCTGGGGTCACCCCTCCACTTT

clone_size: .
d_call: .
v_call: TRBV14
j_call: TRBJ2-1
cdr3_aa: CASSSRRYNEQFF
cdr3_nt: TGTGCCAGCAGCTCCCGACGGTACAATGAGCAGTTCTTC

clone_size: .
d_call: .
v_call: TRBV30
j_call: TRBJ1-1
cdr3_aa: CAWNGDGNTEAFF
cdr3_nt: TGTGCCTGGAACGGAGACGGGAACACTGAAGCTTTCTTT

clone_size: .
d_call: TRBD1
v_call: TRBV20-1
j_call: TRBJ2-1
cdr3_aa: CSARDPWSGGGDEQFF
cdr3_nt: TGCAGTGCTAGAGATCCGTGGTCAGGGGGTGGGGATGAGCAGTTCTTC

clone_size: once
d_call: .
v_call: TRBV30
j_call: TRBJ1-6
cdr3_aa: CAWTQDRPLSSYNSPLHF
cdr3_nt: TGTGCCTGGACCCAAGACCGTCCCCTGAGCTCCTATAATTCACCCCTCCACTTT